Below, one TCR beta chain is given with its context. Its antigen is unknown. Base qualities are not recorded, but no much larger clone differs from it by a single base. These data are taken from a study of PD-L1 blockade in urothelial cancer (dated by TCRdb to the late 2010s). Regarding the study in general: All patients started therapy around 2014 and received atezolizumab 1,200 mg intravenously every 3 weeks. Pretreatment tumor samples, along with matched peripheral blood serially collected before and after atezolizumab treatment, were subjected to TCR sequencing. Durable clinical benefit was achieved by nine patients but not by the remaining 20. Durable clinical benefit meant progression-free survival longer than 6 months, and TCR features were also tested against progression-free and overall survival. Blood samples were analyzed at two time points: 3 weeks after treatment start (second dose) and 6 weeks after treatment start. An ECOG performance status of 0 or 1 was recorded for the patients, and 0 to 3 prior chemotherapy regimens had been received by the patients. Pretreatment blood TCR-seq was available for 27 to 30 patients, at least one posttreatment blood collection was obtained for about 25 patients, and tumor TCR-seq was available for about 25 patients. About 90% of the roughly 29 patients were identified as males with urothelial cancer of bladder origin, and a prior smoking history was reported by 18 of 29 patients. The study, an exploratory multi-omic analysis, examined somatic, immune and clinical correlates of response to PD-L1 blockade with atezolizumab in urothelial cancer. Blood samples yielded a median of around 150,000 T cells and around 80,000 unique TCRs, with median clonality roughly 0.084. In the same patients who had TCR sequencing, pretreatment tumors also underwent whole exome sequencing and RNA sequencing. Beyond this particular receptor, the publication reports: Improved progression-free and overall survival was associated with having pretreatment peripheral blood TCR clonality below the median. Because the sample size was small (n of about 29) and many of the analyses were exploratory, the results are meant to be hypothesis-generating. Greater expansion of tumor-associated TCR clones in peripheral blood 3 weeks after the start of treatment was observed in patients with durable benefit (n of about 24, p = 0.022).

Per the germline V gene, SGHAT is the CDR1 and FQNNGV is the CDR2. The CDR3 starts with the cysteine, ends with the phenylalanine, and has 14 residues. This entry keeps only the CDR3 DNA: 42 bases, framed from base 1. Deletion took 1 base off V and 3 bases off J, with a span of 10 bases between the germline ends. A cohort of about 30 patients with locally advanced or metastatic urothelial carcinoma, treated at Memorial Sloan Kettering on a trial protocol, was included. Peripheral blood mononuclear cells were collected pretreatment and during treatment, with between 1 and 8 total time points obtained per patient. The Qiagen DNeasy Blood extraction kit was used to purify genomic DNA from total PBMCs and tumor samples. PBMCs were collected pretreatment and during treatment, and were isolated and stored as previously described. Synthetic TCR analog templates were spiked into each PCR so that absolute template abundance could be estimated from read counts. The immunoSEQ assay used bias-controlled V and J gene primers to amplify TCRbeta CDR3 regions from genomic DNA. Sequencing of rearranged TCRbeta segments was done at approximately 20X coverage. In the authors' own workflow: Clustering was used to correct sequencing errors, and CDR3s were annotated against IMGT to assign V, D and J genes. Downstream analyses used only productive TCRbeta rearrangements and left out out-of-frame or stop-codon sequences. To compute clonality, Shannon entropy was normalized by the log of the number of unique productive sequences and then subtracted from one. Clones differing between time points or between blood and tumor were identified using Fisher's exact test with Benjamini-Hochberg correction, with an adjusted p below 0.01 applied as the threshold. What TCRdb holds here is the immuneACCESS table cut down to in-frame rearrangements. Part of the clones is not present; checked against another copy, under half of the missing clones reflect an unresolved V gene, and the others are unexplained. For V, J and clone size, that table is used; D and trimming come from the DNA. This sample comprises about 26,000 clones, 75% to 90% of them detected only once. The leading ten clones occupy around 32% of the sample.

The sample in question was PBMCs, obtained around atezolizumab (anti-PD-L1) treatment. The receptor comes from a man in his 60s with urothelial cancer. The chain is assembled from TRBV11-2 and TRBJ2-7, with TRBD2 tentatively as D gene (5 bases match). In nucleotides, the sequence is TGTGCCAGCAGCTTAGGAGGACTGTTCTACGAGCAGTACTTC. This gives the protein CASSLGGLFYEQYF.